What follows describes a single T cell receptor beta chain. This sample is drawn from a study of molecular identifiers for immune sequencing clone quantification. Via MiXCR, TCRdb re-called the PCR reads, giving one row per CDR3 protein. The table lists hundreds of thousands of distinct CDR3 sequences, about a fifth of them singletons. The sample comprised naive CD8+ T cells from blood, with Jurkat cell RNA spiked in. The sample's subset: FACS-sorted CD8+CD4-CCR7+CD45RA+ naive T cells. This receptor was taken from a human donor in good health. Some libraries in this study had Jurkat cell RNA spiked in.

For the CDR3, the DNA is TGTGCCAGCTCACCACCATCCGGGACAGACTTCTATGGCTACACCTTC. It yields the protein CASSPPSGTDFYGYTF. V usage is TRBV18 and J usage is TRBJ1-2; 7 bases agree with TRBD1. After removal of 0 bases from V and 4 bases from J, the junction contained 8 bases not matched to a gene. CDR1 KGHSH and CDR2 LQKENI come from the germline V gene. CDR3 length equals 16 residues.